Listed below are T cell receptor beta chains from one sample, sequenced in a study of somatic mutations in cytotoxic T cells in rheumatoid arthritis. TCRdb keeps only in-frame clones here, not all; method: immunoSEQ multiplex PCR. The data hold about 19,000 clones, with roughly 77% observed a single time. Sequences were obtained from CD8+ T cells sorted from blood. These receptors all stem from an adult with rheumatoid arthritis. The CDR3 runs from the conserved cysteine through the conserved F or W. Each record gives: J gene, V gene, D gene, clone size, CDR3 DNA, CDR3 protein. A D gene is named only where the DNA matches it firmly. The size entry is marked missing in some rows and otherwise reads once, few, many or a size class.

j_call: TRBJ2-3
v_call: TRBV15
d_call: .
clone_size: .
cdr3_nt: TGTGCCACCAGCACAGGTGGGACCGGTACGCAGTATTTT
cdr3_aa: CATSTGGTGTQYF

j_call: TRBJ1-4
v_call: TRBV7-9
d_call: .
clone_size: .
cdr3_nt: TGTGCCAGCAGCTTTTTACTAGATCATGAAAAACTGTTTTTT
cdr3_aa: CASSFLLDHEKLFF

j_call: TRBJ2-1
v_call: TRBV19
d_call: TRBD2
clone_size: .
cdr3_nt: TGTGCCAGTAGTATAGATCTATCCGGGACTAGCGGGGGATCCTACAATGAGCAGTTCTTC
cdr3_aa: CASSIDLSGTSGGSYNEQFF

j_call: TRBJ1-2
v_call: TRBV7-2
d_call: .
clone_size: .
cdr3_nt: TGTGCCAGCAGCCTCATCCCCGGGGACTTACTGGTGGGAGGCTACACCTTC
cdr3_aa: CASSLIPGDLLVGGYTF

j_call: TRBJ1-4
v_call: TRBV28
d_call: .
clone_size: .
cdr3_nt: TGTGCCAGCAGTTTGTCACGGGAACTGTTTTTT
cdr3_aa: CASSLSRELFF

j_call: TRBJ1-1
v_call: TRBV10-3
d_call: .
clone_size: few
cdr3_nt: TGTGCCATCAGAGAGGTTCGGGGGGCCCTGGACACTGAAGCTTTCTTT
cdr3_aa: CAIREVRGALDTEAFF

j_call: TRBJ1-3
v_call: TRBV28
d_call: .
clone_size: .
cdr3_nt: TGTGCCAGCAGTGCCTATGGGGACTTTTCTGGAAACACCATATATTTT
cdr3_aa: CASSAYGDFSGNTIYF

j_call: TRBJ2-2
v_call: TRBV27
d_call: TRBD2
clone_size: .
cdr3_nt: TGTGCCAGCAAAAGTATAGCGGGGTTCACCGGGGAGCTGTTTTTT
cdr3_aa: CASKSIAGFTGELFF

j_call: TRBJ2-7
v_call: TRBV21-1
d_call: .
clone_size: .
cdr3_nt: TGTGCCAGCAGCAAAGTGGGCCAGAAACCGACTAGCGGGAACTCCTACGAGCAGTACTTC
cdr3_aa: CASSKVGQKPTSGNSYEQYF

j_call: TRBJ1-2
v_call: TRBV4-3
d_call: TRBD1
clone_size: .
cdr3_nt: TGCGCCAGCAGCCAAGTTATTGGGACAGGGAAAGGCTACACCTTC
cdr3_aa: CASSQVIGTGKGYTF

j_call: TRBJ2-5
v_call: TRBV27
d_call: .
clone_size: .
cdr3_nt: TGTGCCAGCAGCCTCAAGCAAGAGACCCAGTACTTC
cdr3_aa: CASSLKQETQYF

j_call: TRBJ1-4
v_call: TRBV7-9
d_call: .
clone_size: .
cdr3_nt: TGTGCCAGCAGCCGGGCAGGGGATCACTCTCAACTGTTTTTT
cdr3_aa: CASSRAGDHSQLFF

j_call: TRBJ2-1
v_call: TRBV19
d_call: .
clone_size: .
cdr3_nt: TGTGCCAGTAGTATTTCGGGCCCCAGCTCCTACAATGAGCAGTTCTTC
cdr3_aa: CASSISGPSSYNEQFF

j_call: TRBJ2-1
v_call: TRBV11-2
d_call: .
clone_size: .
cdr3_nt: TGTGCCAGCAGCTTTGGGGAGCAGTTCTTC
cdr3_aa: CASSFGEQFF

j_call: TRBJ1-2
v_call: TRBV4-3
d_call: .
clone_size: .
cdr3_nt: TGCGCCAGCAGCCAAGATCGCGGGGGGCGAAGTTACGGCTACACCTTC
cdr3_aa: CASSQDRGGRSYGYTF

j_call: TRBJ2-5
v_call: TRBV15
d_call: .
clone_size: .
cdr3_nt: TGTGCCACCAGCAGACCCCCCGGGACACTAACAACTCAAGAGACCCAGTACTTC
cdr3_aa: CATSRPPGTLTTQETQYF

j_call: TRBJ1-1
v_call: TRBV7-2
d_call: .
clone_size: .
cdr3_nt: TGTGCCAGCAGCACCCGGACGGGTGAAGCTTTCTTT
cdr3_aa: CASSTRTGEAFF

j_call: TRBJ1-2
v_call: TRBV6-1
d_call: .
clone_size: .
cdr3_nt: TGTGCCAGCAGTGAAATGTCGGGGAGGGGCTACACCTTC
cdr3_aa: CASSEMSGRGYTF

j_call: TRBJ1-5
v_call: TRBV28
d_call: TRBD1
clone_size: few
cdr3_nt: TGTGCCAGCAGTAGCTTCCCGGGACAGGGGAGGGATCAGCCCCAGCATTTT
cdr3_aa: CASSSFPGQGRDQPQHF

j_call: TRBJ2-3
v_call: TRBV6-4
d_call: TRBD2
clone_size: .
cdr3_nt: TGTGCCAGCAGTCCTAGCGGGAACACAGATACGCAGTATTTT
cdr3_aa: CASSPSGNTDTQYF

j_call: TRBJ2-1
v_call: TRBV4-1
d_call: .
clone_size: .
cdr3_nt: TGCGCCAGCAGCCAAGATACTCATGAGCAGTTCTTC
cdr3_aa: CASSQDTHEQFF

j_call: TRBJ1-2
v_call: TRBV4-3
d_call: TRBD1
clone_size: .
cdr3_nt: TGCGCCAGCAGCCAAGATCCCCCGACAGGGTTCAATTTGCGCACCTTC
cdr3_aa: CASSQDPPTGFNLRTF

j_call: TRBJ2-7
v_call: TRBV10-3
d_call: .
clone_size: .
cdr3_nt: TGTGCCATCAGTGAATTGGACACCCGGAACGAGCAGTACTTC
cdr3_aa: CAISELDTRNEQYF

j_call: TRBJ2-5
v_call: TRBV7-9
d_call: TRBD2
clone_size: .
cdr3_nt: TGTGCCAGCAGCTCGGGACTAGCGGGGCCCGGCAACTTC
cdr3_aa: CASSSGLAGPGNF

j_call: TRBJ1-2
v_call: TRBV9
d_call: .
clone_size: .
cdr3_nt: TGTGCCAGCAGCGCCGACCAGGGATCAGGCTACACCTTC
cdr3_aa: CASSADQGSGYTF

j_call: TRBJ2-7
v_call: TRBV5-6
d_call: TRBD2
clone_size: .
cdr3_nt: TGTGCCAGCAGCTTTCTAGCGGGGGAGTCCTACGAGCAGTACTTC
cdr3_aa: CASSFLAGESYEQYF

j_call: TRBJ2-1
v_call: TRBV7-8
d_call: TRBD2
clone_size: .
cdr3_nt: TGTGCCAGCAGCTTAGTCAGGACTAGCGGTCGAAACAATGAGCAGTTCTTC
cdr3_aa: CASSLVRTSGRNNEQFF

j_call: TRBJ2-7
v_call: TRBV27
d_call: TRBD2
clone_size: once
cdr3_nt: TGTGCCAGCAGTTTATCCCCACTAGCGGGAGGGGGACCTGATACCGACGAGCAGTACTTC
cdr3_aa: CASSLSPLAGGGPDTDEQYF

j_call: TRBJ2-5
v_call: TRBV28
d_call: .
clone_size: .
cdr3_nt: TGTGCCAGCAGTTCACAGGGTGTGAGCTCCGAGACCCAGTACTTC
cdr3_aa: CASSSQGVSSETQYF

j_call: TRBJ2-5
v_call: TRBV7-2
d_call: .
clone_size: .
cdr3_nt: TGTGCCAGCAGCTGGTTGGGGGGATCGGAGACCCAGTACTTC
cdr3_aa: CASSWLGGSETQYF

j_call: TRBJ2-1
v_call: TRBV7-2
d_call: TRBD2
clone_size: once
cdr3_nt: TGTGCCAGCAGCTTAACCGGGAGGAGCTCCTACAATGAGCAGTTCTTC
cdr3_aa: CASSLTGRSSYNEQFF

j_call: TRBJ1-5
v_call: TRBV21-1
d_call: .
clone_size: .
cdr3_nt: TGTGCCAGCAGCAGGAGTCCAAATAGCAATCAGCCCCAGCATTTT
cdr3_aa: CASSRSPNSNQPQHF

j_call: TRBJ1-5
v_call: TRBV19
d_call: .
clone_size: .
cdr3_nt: TGTGCCGCCCAAGGGGGTTGGAATCAGCCCCAGCATTTT
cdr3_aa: CAAQGGWNQPQHF

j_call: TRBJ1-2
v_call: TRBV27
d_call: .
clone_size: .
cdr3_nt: TGTGCCAGCAGTGTCGGGACCGCCGGCGGCTACACCTTC
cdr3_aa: CASSVGTAGGYTF

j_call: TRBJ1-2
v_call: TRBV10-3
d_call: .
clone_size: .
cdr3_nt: TGTGCCATCAGTGAGACCCAGGATAACTATGGCTACACCTTC
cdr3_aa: CAISETQDNYGYTF

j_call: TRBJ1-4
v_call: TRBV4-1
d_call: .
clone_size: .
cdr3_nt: TGCGCCAGCAGCCAAGACCCGGGCTTGGTGGAAAAACTGTTTTTT
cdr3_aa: CASSQDPGLVEKLFF

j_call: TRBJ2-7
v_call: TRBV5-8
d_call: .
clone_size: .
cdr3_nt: TGTGCCAGCAGCTTGGTGCTGTTCGCCTACGAGCAGTACTTC
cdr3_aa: CASSLVLFAYEQYF

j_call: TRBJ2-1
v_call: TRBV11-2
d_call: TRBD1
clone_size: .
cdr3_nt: TGTGCCAGCAGCTTAGTAGAAGGGGTGTCGACAGGGCCTTACAATGAGCAGTTCTTC
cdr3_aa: CASSLVEGVSTGPYNEQFF